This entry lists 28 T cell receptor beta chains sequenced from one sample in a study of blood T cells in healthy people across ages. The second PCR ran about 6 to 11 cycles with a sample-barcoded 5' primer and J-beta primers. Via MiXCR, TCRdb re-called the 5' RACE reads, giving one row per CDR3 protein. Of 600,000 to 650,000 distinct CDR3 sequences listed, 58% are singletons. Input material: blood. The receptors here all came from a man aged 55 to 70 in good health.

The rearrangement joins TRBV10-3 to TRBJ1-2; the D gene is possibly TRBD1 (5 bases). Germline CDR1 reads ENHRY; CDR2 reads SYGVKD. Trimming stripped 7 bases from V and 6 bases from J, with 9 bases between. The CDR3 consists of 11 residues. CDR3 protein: CAITEGDGYTF. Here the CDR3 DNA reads TGTGCCATCACCGAAGGGGATGGCTACACCTTC.

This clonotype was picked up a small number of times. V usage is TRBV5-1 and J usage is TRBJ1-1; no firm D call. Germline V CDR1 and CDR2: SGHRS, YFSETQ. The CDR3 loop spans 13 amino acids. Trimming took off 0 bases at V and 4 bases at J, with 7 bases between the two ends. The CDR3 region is CASSLVKGTEAFF. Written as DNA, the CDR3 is TGCGCCAGCAGCTTGGTGAAGGGCACTGAAGCTTTCTTT.

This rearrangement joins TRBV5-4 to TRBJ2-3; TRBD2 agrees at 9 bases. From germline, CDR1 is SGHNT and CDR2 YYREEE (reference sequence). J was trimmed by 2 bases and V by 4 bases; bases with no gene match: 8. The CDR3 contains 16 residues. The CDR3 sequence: CASSQKGGGATDTQYF. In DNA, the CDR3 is TGTGCCAGCAGCCAGAAGGGCGGGGGGGCCACAGATACGCAGTATTTT. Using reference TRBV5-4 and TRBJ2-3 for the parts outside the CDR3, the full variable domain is ETGVTQSPTHLIKTRGQQVTLRCSSQSGHNTVSWYQQALGQGPQFIFQYYREEENGRGNFPPRFSGLQFPNYSSELNVNALELDDSALYLCASSQKGGGATDTQYFGPGTRLTVL.

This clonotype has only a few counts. CDR3 sequence (DNA): TGTGCCAGCAGTCTTACCCGGACGGAAGGCCAAGAGACCCAGTACTTC. Translated: CASSLTRTEGQETQYF. The V and J genes are TRBV28 and TRBJ2-5; D is unresolved. V was shortened by 5 bases and J by 1 base, with 17 bases between the two germline ends. Germline V lookup: CDR1 MDHEN, CDR2 SYDVKM. The CDR3 extends over 16 amino acids.

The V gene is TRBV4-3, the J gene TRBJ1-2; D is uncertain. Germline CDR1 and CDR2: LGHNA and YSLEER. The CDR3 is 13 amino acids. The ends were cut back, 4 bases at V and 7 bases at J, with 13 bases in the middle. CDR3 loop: CASSPRREAGYTF. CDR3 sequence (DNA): TGCGCCAGCAGCCCACGGCGAGAGGCTGGCTACACCTTC.

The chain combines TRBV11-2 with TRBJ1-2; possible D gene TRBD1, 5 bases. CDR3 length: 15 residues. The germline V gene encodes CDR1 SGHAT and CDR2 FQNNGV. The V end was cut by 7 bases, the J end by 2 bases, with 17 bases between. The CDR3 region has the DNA TGTGCCAGCACCGCTTGGGCCGGGGCGAACTATGGCTACACCTTC. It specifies CASTAWAGANYGYTF.

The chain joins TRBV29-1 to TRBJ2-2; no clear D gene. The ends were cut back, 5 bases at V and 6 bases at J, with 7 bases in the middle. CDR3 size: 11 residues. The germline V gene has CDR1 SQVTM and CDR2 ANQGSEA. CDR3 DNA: TGCAGCGTTCAGGCTGCCGGGGAGCTGTTTTTT. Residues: CSVQAAGELFF.

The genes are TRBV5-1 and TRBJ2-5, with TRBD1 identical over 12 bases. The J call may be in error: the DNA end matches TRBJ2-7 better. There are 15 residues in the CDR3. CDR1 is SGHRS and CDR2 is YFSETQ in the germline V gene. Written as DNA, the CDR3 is TGCGCCAGCAGCACCGCCGGGACAGGGGGCGGCGAGCAGTACTTC. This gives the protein CASSTAGTGGGEQYF.

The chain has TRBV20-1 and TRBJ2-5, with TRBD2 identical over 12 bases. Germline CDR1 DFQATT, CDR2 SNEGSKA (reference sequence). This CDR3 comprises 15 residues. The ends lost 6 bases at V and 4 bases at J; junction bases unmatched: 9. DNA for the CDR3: TGCAGTGCAACGACTAGCGGGGGACTCGGAGAGACCCAGTACTTC. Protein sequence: CSATTSGGLGETQYF.

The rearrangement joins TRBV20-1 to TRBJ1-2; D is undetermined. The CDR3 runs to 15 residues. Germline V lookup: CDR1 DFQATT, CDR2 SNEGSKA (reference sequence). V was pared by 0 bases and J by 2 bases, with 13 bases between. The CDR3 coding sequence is TGCAGTGCTAGAGATCGGAGTCAGGTGAACTATGGCTACACCTTC. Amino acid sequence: CSARDRSQVNYGYTF.

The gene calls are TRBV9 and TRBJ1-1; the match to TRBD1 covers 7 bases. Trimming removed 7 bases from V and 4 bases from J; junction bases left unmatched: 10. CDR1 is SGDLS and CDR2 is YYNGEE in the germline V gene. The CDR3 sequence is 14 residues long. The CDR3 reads CASGRGQQATEAFF. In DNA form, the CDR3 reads TGTGCCAGCGGTCGGGGACAGCAAGCCACTGAAGCTTTCTTT.

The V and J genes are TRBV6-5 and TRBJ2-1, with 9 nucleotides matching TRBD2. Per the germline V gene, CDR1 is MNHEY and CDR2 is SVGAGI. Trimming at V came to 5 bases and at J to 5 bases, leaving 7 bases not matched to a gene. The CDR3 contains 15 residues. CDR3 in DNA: TGTGCCAGCAGTACCGGGACTAGCCCGAACAATGAGCAGTTCTTC. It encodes CASSTGTSPNNEQFF.

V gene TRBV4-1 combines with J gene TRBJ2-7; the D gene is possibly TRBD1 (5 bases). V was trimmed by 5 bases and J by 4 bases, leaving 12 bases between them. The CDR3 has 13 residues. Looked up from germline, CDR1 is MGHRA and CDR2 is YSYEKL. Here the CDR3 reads CASSATQGYEQYF. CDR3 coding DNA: TGCGCCAGCAGCGCAACGCAGGGATACGAGCAGTACTTC.

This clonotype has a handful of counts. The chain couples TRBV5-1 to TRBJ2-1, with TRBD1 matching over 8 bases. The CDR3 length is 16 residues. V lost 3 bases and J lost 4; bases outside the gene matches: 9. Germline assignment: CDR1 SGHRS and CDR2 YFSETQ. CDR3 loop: CASSSTTGGPYNEQFF. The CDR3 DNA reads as TGCGCCAGCAGCTCGACCACAGGGGGACCATACAATGAGCAGTTCTTC.

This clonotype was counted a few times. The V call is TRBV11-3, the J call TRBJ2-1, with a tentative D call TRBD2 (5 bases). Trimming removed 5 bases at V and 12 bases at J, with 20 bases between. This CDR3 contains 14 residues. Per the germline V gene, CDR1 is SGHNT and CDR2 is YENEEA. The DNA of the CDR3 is TGTGCCAGCAGCCCCGGCCGGAGTAATGAGGGGCAGTTCTTC. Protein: CASSPGRSNEGQFF.

CDR3 sequence reads: CATAYRVNTEAFF. The CDR3 DNA reads as TGTGCCACCGCGTACAGGGTGAACACTGAAGCTTTCTTT. This chain joins TRBV11-2 and TRBJ1-1; the D gene is possibly TRBD1 (6 bases). This CDR3 has 13 residues. V lost 10 bases and J lost 0, with 12 bases in between. Germline V lookup: CDR1 SGHAT, CDR2 FQNNGV.

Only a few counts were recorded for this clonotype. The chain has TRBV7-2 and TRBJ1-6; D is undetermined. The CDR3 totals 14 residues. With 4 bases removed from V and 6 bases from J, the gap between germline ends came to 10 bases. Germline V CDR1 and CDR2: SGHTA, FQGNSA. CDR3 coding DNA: TGTGCCAGCAGCTCCCGGACGGGTAATTCACCCCTCCACTTT. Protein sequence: CASSSRTGNSPLHF.

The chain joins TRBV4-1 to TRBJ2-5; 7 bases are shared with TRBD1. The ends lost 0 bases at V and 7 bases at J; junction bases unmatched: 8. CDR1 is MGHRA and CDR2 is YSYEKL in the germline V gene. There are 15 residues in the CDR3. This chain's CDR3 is CASSQDRGTARTQYF. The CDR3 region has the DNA TGCGCCAGCAGCCAAGACAGAGGGACAGCCAGGACCCAGTACTTC.

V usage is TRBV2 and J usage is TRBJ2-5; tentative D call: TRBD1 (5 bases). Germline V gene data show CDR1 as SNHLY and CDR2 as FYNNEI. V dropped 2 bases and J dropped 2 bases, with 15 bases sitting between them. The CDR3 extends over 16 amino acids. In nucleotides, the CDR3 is TGTGCCAGCAGTGAAAGGTCCCGGACAACACAAGAGACCCAGTACTTC. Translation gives CASSERSRTTQETQYF.

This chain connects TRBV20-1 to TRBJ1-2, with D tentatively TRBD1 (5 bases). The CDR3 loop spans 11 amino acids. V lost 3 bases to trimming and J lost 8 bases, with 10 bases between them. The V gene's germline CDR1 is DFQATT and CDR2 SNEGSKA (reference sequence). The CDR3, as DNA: TGCAGTGCTAGGTGGCAGGGCGGCTACACCTTC. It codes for CSARWQGGYTF.

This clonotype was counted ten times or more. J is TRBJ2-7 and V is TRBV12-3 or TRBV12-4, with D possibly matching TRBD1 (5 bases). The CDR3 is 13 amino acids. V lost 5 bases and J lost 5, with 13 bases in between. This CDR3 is CASSPQGSHEQYF. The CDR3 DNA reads TGTGCCAGCAGTCCCCAGGGTTCCCACGAGCAGTACTTC.

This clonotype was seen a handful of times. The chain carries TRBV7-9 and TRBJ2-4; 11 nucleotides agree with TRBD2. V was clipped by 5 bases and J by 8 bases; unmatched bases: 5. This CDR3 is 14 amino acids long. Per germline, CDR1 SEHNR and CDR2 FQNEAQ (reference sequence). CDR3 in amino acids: CASSQGTSGDIQYF. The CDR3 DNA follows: TGTGCCAGCAGCCAAGGGACTAGCGGAGACATTCAGTACTTC.

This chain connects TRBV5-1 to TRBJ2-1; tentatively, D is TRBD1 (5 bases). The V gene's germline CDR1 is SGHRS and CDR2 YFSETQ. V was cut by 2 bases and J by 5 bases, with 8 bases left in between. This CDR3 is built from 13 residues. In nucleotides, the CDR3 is TGCGCCAGCAGCTTTGACAGAAACAATGAGCAGTTCTTC. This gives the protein CASSFDRNNEQFF.

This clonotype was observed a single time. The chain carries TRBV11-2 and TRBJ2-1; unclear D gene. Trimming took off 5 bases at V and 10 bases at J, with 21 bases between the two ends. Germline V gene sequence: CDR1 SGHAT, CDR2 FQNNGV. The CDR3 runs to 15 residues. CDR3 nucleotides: TGTGCCAGCAGCCTGTGGACCAGTGCGAGTTGGGAGCAGTTCTTC. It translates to CASSLWTSASWEQFF.

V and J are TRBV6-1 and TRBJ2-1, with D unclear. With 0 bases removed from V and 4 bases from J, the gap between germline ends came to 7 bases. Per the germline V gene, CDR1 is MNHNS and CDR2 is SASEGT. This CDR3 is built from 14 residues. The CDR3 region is CASSEADTYNEQFF. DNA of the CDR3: TGTGCCAGCAGTGAAGCGGATACTTACAATGAGCAGTTCTTC.

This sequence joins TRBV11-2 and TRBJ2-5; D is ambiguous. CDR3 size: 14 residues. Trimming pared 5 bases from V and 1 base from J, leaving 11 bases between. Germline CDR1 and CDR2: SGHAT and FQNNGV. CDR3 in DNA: TGTGCCAGCAGCGTAGTGACGGCCCAAGAGACCCAGTACTTC. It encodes CASSVVTAQETQYF.

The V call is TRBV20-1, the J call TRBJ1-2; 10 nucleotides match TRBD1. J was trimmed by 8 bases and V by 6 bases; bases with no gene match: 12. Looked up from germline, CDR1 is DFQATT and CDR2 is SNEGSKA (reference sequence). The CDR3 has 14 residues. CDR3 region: CSADRGREEGGYTF. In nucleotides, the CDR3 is TGCAGTGCAGACAGGGGGCGCGAGGAGGGGGGCTACACCTTC.

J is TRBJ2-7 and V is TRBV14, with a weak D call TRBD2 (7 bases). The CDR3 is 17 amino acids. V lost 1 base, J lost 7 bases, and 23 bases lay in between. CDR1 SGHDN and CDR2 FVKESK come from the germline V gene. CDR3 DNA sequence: TGTGCCAGCAGCCAAGTCCCCGGCGGGGGCATCTACAATGAGCAGTACTTC. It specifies CASSQVPGGGIYNEQYF.